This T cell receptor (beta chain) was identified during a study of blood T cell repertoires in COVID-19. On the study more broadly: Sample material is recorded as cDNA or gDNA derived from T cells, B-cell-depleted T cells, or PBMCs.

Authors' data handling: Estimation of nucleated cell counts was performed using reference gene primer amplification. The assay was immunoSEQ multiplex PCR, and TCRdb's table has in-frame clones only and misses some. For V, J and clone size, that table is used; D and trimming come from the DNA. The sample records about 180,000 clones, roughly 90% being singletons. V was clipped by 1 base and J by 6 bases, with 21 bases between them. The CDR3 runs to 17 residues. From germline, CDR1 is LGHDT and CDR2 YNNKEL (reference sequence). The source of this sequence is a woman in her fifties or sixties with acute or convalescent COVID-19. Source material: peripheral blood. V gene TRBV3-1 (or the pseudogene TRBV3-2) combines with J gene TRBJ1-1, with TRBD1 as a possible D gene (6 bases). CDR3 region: CASSQGRGLGHPAEAFF. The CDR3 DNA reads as TGTGCCAGCAGCCAAGGGCGGGGGCTGGGGCATCCTGCTGAAGCTTTCTTT.